Following are 27 T cell receptor beta chains from one sample sequenced in a study of CD8 T cells in ankylosing spondylitis. TCRdb re-analysed the 5' RACE reads in MiXCR, keeping a single row per CDR3 protein. The sample holds 750,000 to 850,000 distinct CDR3 sequences, approximately 12% seen once. Their cognate antigens are unknown. Points from the study as a whole: Typical of ankylosing spondylitis blood, it appeared, was a TCR beta motif of several highly homologous variants.

Sequencing used blood, either unsorted or a sorted T cell fraction (not recorded which). The receptors were sampled from a male donor with ankylosing spondylitis.

This chain joins TRBV7-2 and TRBJ2-7; 7 positions agree with TRBD1. Germline V lookup: CDR1 SGHTA, CDR2 FQGNSA. The length of the CDR3 is 15 residues. The trim removed 5 bases at V and 0 bases at J, leaving 7 bases unmatched. CDR3 amino acids: CASSPVRTGSYEQYF. DNA of the CDR3: TGTGCCAGCAGCCCCGTCCGGACAGGCTCCTACGAGCAGTACTTC.

This clonotype has a handful of counts. J is TRBJ1-1 and V is TRBV7-2, with D perhaps TRBD1 (5 bases). V lost 4 bases and J lost 5, with 11 bases in between. The V gene's germline CDR1 is SGHTA and CDR2 FQGNSA. The CDR3 sequence is 13 residues long. This chain's CDR3 is CASSSQQDTEAFF. CDR3 DNA: TGTGCCAGCAGCTCCCAACAGGATACTGAAGCTTTCTTT.

This chain links TRBV12-3 or TRBV12-4 with TRBJ1-6; D remains unclear. V was cut by 8 bases and J by 7 bases, with 15 bases left in between. The CDR3 has 14 residues. CDR3 in amino acids: CASCIRARNSPLHF. CDR3 sequence (DNA): TGTGCCAGCTGCATCCGGGCGAGAAATTCACCCCTCCACTTT.

This clonotype was counted a few times. V gene TRBV6-5 combines with J gene TRBJ1-1; D is unclear. Germline lookup yields CDR1 MNHEY and CDR2 SVGAGI. The germline V and J ends were trimmed by 0 bases and 4 bases, with 9 bases remaining between them. The length of the CDR3 is 14 residues. CDR3 amino acids: CASSYSRVSTEAFF. CDR3 bases: TGTGCCAGCAGTTACTCGAGGGTTAGCACTGAAGCTTTCTTT.

In its sample, this clonotype was seen many times. This chain connects TRBV4-2 to TRBJ1-6; weak D call: TRBD1 (6 bases). Germline CDR1 is LGHNA and CDR2 is YNFKEQ. The CDR3 contains 18 residues. V lost 0 bases and J lost 7, with 19 bases in between. This chain's CDR3 is CASSQDLSYGQQNSPLHF. The CDR3, as DNA: TGTGCCAGCAGCCAAGATCTATCGTATGGACAGCAAAATTCACCCCTCCACTTT.

This clonotype has only a few counts. The chain links TRBV6-5 to TRBJ1-5; maybe TRBD1 (6 bases). The germline V gene has CDR1 MNHEY and CDR2 SVGAGI. V lost 2 bases to trimming and J lost 1 base, with 9 bases between them. CDR3 length: 15 amino acids. The CDR3: CASSYLQGSNQPQHF. Written as DNA, the CDR3 is TGTGCCAGCAGTTACCTTCAGGGGAGCAATCAGCCCCAGCATTTT.

This clonotype turned up a few times. The chain links TRBV2 to TRBJ1-5; 10 bases are shared with TRBD1. Germline V CDR1 and CDR2: SNHLY, FYNNEI. After removal of 6 bases from V and 0 bases from J, the junction contained 2 bases not matched to a gene. CDR3 length: 15 amino acids. For the CDR3, the DNA is TGTGCCAGCAGGAGGGACAGGGGTAGCAATCAGCCCCAGCATTTT. It specifies CASRRDRGSNQPQHF.

This clonotype has just a few counts. V usage is TRBV15 and J usage is TRBJ1-4; 8 nucleotides align to TRBD1. The length of the CDR3 is 16 residues. Germline trimming cut 0 bases from V and 11 bases from J; bases unmatched to any gene: 11. CDR1 and CDR2 from the germline V gene are LNHNV and YYDKDF (reference sequence). CDR3 residues: CATSRDVDRARPKLFF. Here the CDR3 DNA reads TGTGCCACCAGCAGAGATGTGGACAGGGCTCGACCTAAACTGTTTTTT.

The chain combines TRBV9 with TRBJ1-1; D is ambiguous. The CDR3 extends over 13 amino acids. Trimming removed 4 bases from V and 4 bases from J, with 11 bases in between. CDR1 is SGDLS, CDR2 YYNGEE, per germline. The CDR3 region is CASSPDFGTEAFF. The CDR3, as DNA: TGTGCCAGCAGCCCTGACTTTGGCACTGAAGCTTTCTTT.

The chain carries TRBV11-2 and TRBJ2-1; 7 bases line up with TRBD2. The CDR3 has 19 amino acids. Germline trimming cut 3 bases from V and 0 bases from J; bases unmatched to any gene: 14. Germline values: CDR1 SGHAT, CDR2 FQNNGV. CDR3 amino acids: CASSFGRARRTLSYNEQFF. CDR3 in DNA: TGTGCCAGCAGCTTTGGGAGGGCTAGGCGCACCCTCTCCTACAATGAGCAGTTCTTC.

V and J are TRBV19 and TRBJ2-7; D is unclear. Trimming left V 4 bases short and J 8 bases short, with 12 bases between. The germline V gene encodes CDR1 LNHDA and CDR2 SQIVND (reference sequence). The CDR3 covers 12 residues. CDR3 in amino acids: CASSTRQNKQYF. CDR3 DNA sequence: TGTGCCAGTAGTACCCGGCAGAATAAGCAGTACTTC.

This clonotype was counted only a few times. V usage is TRBV28 and J usage is TRBJ2-1, with TRBD2 identical over 12 bases. V was pared by 8 bases and J by 0 bases, with 8 bases of the junction left unmatched. The length of the CDR3 is 17 residues. Per the germline V gene, CDR1 is MDHEN and CDR2 is SYDVKM. Here the CDR3 reads CASAGTSGRSSYNEQFF. The CDR3, as DNA: TGTGCCAGCGCCGGGACTAGCGGGCGTAGCTCCTACAATGAGCAGTTCTTC.

This clonotype showed up just a few times. The rearrangement joins TRBV4-2 to TRBJ1-2; tentative D call: TRBD1 (6 bases). Germline V lookup: CDR1 LGHNA, CDR2 YNFKEQ. CDR3 length: 13 amino acids. The V and J ends lost 0 bases and 4 bases respectively, with 6 bases between them. CDR3 loop: CASSQEQGYGYTF. The CDR3 region has the DNA TGTGCCAGCAGCCAAGAACAGGGCTATGGCTACACCTTC.

The chain is built from TRBV6-1 and TRBJ1-3; D gene uncertain. Trimming pared 5 bases from V and 0 bases from J, leaving 8 bases between. The germline CDR1 and CDR2 sequences are MNHNS and SASEGT. The CDR3 runs to 14 residues. The chain's CDR3 is CASSQGNSGNTIYF. The CDR3 nucleotides read TGTGCCAGCAGTCAAGGGAACTCTGGAAACACCATATATTTT.

The chain joins TRBV4-2 to TRBJ1-1; D remains unclear. CDR1 is LGHNA, CDR2 YNFKEQ, per germline. V was cut by 0 bases and J by 1 base, with 9 bases left in between. This CDR3 has 15 amino acids. CDR3 sequence (DNA): TGTGCCAGCAGCCAAGACGAGACAAAGAACACTGAAGCTTTCTTT. It yields the protein CASSQDETKNTEAFF.

The V and J genes are TRBV20-1 and TRBJ1-2; 8 bases agree with TRBD1. V trimming: 3 bases; J trimming: 5 bases; junction bases outside the gene matches: 8. Germline V lookup: CDR1 DFQATT, CDR2 SNEGSKA (reference sequence). The CDR3 runs to 14 residues. The CDR3 DNA follows: TGCAGTGCTAGCCTCGGACAGGGAAGGTATGGCTACACCTTC. Protein sequence: CSASLGQGRYGYTF.

The table lists this clonotype with many counts. The chain uses TRBV28 and TRBJ2-3; no clear D gene. Germline loops: CDR1 MDHEN, CDR2 SYDVKM. This CDR3 is 12 amino acids long. Trimming took 5 bases from V and 2 from J, leaving 5 bases between them. CDR3: CASSGFTDTQYF. DNA of the CDR3: TGTGCCAGCAGTGGGTTCACAGATACGCAGTATTTT. Complete variable domain (other parts from reference TRBV28 and TRBJ2-3): DVKVTQSSRYLVKRTGEKVFLECVQDMDHENMFWYRQDPGLGLRLIYFSYDVKMKEKGDIPEGYSVSREKKERFSLILESASTNQTSMYLCASSGFTDTQYFGPGTRLTVL.

This clonotype was seen more than once but under ten times. The chain employs TRBV6-1 and TRBJ2-1; 7 bases fit TRBD1. This CDR3 contains 16 residues. Germline loops: CDR1 MNHNS, CDR2 SASEGT. Trimming removed 6 bases from V and 0 bases from J; junction bases left unmatched: 8. The CDR3 coding sequence is TGTGCCAGCAGGCGGACAGGTTGGAGCTCCTACAATGAGCAGTTCTTC. As protein: CASRRTGWSSYNEQFF.

About this clonotype itself: A much larger clone lies a single base off, so this may be a read error. Lacking the conserved final phenylalanine or tryptophan, this CDR3 likely reflects a read error. The chain joins TRBV29-1 to TRBJ2-3, with D perhaps given as TRBD1 or TRBD2 (5 bases each). The CDR3 runs to 14 residues. CDR1 and CDR2 from the germline V gene are SQVTM and ANQGSEA. V lost 3 bases and J 9 bases, leaving 19 bases between the germline ends. CDR3 in DNA: TGCAGCGTTGAGGGACGGACCACAAAGGGCACGCAGTATCTT. Translation gives CSVEGRTTKGTQYL.

This chain connects TRBV20-1 to TRBJ2-2; the D gene is possibly TRBD2 (5 bases). V was pared by 6 bases and J by 3 bases, with 20 bases between. Germline assignment: CDR1 DFQATT and CDR2 SNEGSKA (reference sequence). CDR3 length: 16 residues. CDR3 bases: TGCAGTGCGCTCCACGCTAGCAATTGGTACACCGGGGAGCTGTTTTTT. Its protein product is CSALHASNWYTGELFF.

The chain links TRBV20-1 to TRBJ1-1; TRBD1 agrees at 7 bases. V was clipped by 6 bases and J by 3 bases; unmatched bases: 7. This CDR3 has 13 residues. CDR1 and CDR2 (germline): DFQATT, SNEGSKA (reference sequence). The CDR3 reads CSARDSYYTEAFF. The CDR3 DNA reads TGCAGTGCGAGGGACAGCTATTACACTGAAGCTTTCTTT.

This clonotype was counted a few times. This chain joins TRBV20-1 and TRBJ2-1, with D maybe TRBD2 (5 bases). The CDR3 length is 12 residues. Germline CDR1 reads DFQATT; CDR2 reads SNEGSKA (reference sequence). Trimming left V 4 bases short and J 1 base short, with 5 bases between. The CDR3 here is CSATGSYNEQFF. For the CDR3, the DNA is TGCAGTGCTACGGGGTCCTACAATGAGCAGTTCTTC.

This chain connects TRBV19 to TRBJ2-7, with D tentatively TRBD1 (5 bases). There are 16 residues in the CDR3. Germline CDR1 and CDR2: LNHDA and SQIVND (reference sequence). V was shortened by 4 bases and J by 2 bases, with 18 bases between the two germline ends. The CDR3 is CASSTQAPPATYEQYF. DNA of the CDR3: TGTGCCAGTAGTACACAGGCACCTCCAGCTACCTACGAGCAGTACTTC.

The chain links TRBV20-1 to TRBJ2-7; 9 nucleotides align to TRBD1. V lost 6 bases and J lost 4; bases outside the gene matches: 4. This CDR3 contains 12 residues. Per the germline V gene, CDR1 is DFQATT and CDR2 is SNEGSKA (reference sequence). CDR3 in DNA: TGCAGTGCACATGACAGGGGGTACGAGCAGTACTTC. This encodes CSAHDRGYEQYF.

The CDR3 coding sequence is TGTGCCAGCAGTGAACTCAGGGCAAGAAATTCACCCCTCCACTTT. The encoded protein is CASSELRARNSPLHF. The chain links TRBV2 to TRBJ1-6, with D tentatively TRBD1 (5 bases). V was clipped by 2 bases and J by 7 bases, with 12 bases between them. From germline, CDR1 is SNHLY and CDR2 FYNNEI. The CDR3 is 15 amino acids. Full variable domain (outside the CDR3, taken from reference TRBV2 and TRBJ1-6): EPEVTQTPSHQVTQMGQEVILRCVPISNHLYFYWYRQILGQKVEFLVSFYNNEISEKSEIFDDQFSVERPDGSNFTLKIRSTKLEDSAMYFCASSELRARNSPLHFGNGTRLTVT.

The chain carries TRBV7-9 and TRBJ1-6; D gene ambiguous. CDR1 is SEHNR and CDR2 is FQNEAQ in the germline V gene (reference sequence). The CDR3 extends over 15 amino acids. Trimming took 6 bases from V and 7 from J, leaving 16 bases between them. This CDR3 reads CASSSNSDGNSPLHF. The CDR3, as DNA: TGTGCCAGCAGTTCCAACTCGGACGGAAATTCACCCCTCCACTTT.

This clonotype was detected ten times or more. This chain links TRBV9 with TRBJ2-2; D remains ambiguous. The V end lost 4 bases, the J end lost 4 bases, and 11 bases lay between the germline ends. Per germline, CDR1 SGDLS and CDR2 YYNGEE. The CDR3 has 14 residues. The CDR3 DNA sequence: TGTGCCAGCAGCCCGCGGAGAATCACCGGGGAGCTGTTTTTT. Translating it yields CASSPRRITGELFF. Full variable domain (remainder filled in from reference TRBV9 and TRBJ2-2): DSGVTQTPKHLITATGQRVTLRCSPRSGDLSVYWYQQSLDQGLQFLIQYYNGEERAKGNILERFSAQQFPDLHSELNLSSLELGDSALYFCASSPRRITGELFFGEGSRLTVL.